Shown below are 5 T cell receptor beta chains from a single sample sequenced in a study of blood T cell repertoires in COVID-19. Some clones are missing from TCRdb's copy, which holds only in-frame ones; the method was immunoSEQ multiplex PCR. The data show some 140,000 clones, with about 80% seen just once and about 31% held by the top ten. The sequenced sample was peripheral blood. All receptors derive from a woman aged 55 to 70 with acute or convalescent COVID-19.

This clone was seen a single time. The rearrangement joins TRBV2 to TRBJ2-1, with 8 bases matching TRBD2. Per germline, CDR1 SNHLY and CDR2 FYNNEI. V dropped 4 bases and J dropped 2; count of bases not matched to a gene: 4. The CDR3 sequence is 15 residues long. The CDR3 loop is CASSVGAGAYNEQFF. In DNA form, the CDR3 reads TGTGCCAGCAGTGTAGGAGCGGGGGCCTACAATGAGCAGTTCTTC.

The gene calls are TRBV2 and TRBJ1-5; 7 bases match TRBD1. The CDR3 runs to 13 residues. The germline CDR1 and CDR2 sequences are SNHLY and FYNNEI. Trimming removed 6 bases from V and 6 bases from J; junction bases left unmatched: 5. The CDR3 nucleotides read TGTGCCAGCAGGACTACAGGGGTTCAGCCCCAGCATTTT. This translates into CASRTTGVQPQHF.

The J gene is TRBJ1-1, the V gene TRBV18, with 7 bases lining up with TRBD1. V was pared by 3 bases and J by 1 base, with 2 bases of the junction left unmatched. The CDR3 covers 14 residues. Germline-derived CDR1 and CDR2 are KGHSH and LQKENI. The CDR3 DNA reads as TGTGCCAGCTCACCGGGACAGTCGAACACTGAAGCTTTCTTT. Translated, it gives CASSPGQSNTEAFF. The full variable domain, with the rest looked up from reference TRBV18 and TRBJ1-1, is NAGVMQNPRHLVRRRGQEARLRCSPMKGHSHVYWYRQLPEEGLKFMVYLQKENIIDESGMPKERFSAEFPKEGPSILRIQQVVRGDSAAYFCASSPGQSNTEAFFGQGTRLTVV.

The J gene is TRBJ2-3, the V gene TRBV5-4, with TRBD2 matching 8 bases. The V and J ends lost 5 bases and 3 bases, in that order; junction bases with no gene match: 8. Germline V gene sequence: CDR1 SGHNT, CDR2 YYREEE (reference sequence). This CDR3 has 15 amino acids. The CDR3 spells CASRDGTRWTDTQYF. Here the CDR3 DNA reads TGTGCCAGCAGGGACGGGACTAGATGGACAGATACGCAGTATTTT.

The chain couples TRBV18 to TRBJ2-2; 7 nucleotides align to TRBD2. V shed 8 bases and J 2 bases; nucleotides not matched to a gene: 5. Germline V gene lookup returns CDR1 KGHSH and CDR2 LQKENI. The CDR3 extends over 14 amino acids. As DNA, the CDR3 is TGTGCCAGCAAGAGCGGGAAAAACACCGGGGAGCTGTTTTTT. Protein sequence: CASKSGKNTGELFF.